Presented here are 16 T cell receptor beta chains from one specimen sequenced in a study of cytomegalovirus exposure and HLA in healthy donors. Primers included in the PCR were 60 Vbeta and 13 Jbeta primers. Method: immunoSEQ multiplex PCR; TCRdb's copy keeps in-frame clones and lacks some. The data contain some 98,000 clones, less than 80% of them singletons. Sequencing used PBMCs. These receptors all stem from a man aged 35 to 55 in good health and CMV-seronegative.

As for this clone: The junction departs from the called germline gene at one end, perhaps through a read error. V usage is TRBV7-9 and J usage is TRBJ2-7; 7 bases agree with TRBD1. Germline V gene lookup returns CDR1 SEHNR and CDR2 FQNEAQ (reference sequence). The CDR3 consists of 15 residues. CDR3 residues: CSSSPRQGYIYEQYF. The CDR3 DNA is TGTTCCAGCAGCCCGCGACAGGGCTATATCTACGAGCAGTACTTC.

The rearrangement joins TRBV30 to TRBJ2-3; 8 bases match TRBD2. In germline, CDR1 is GTSNPN, CDR2 SVGIG (reference sequence). The J segment lost 4 bases and the V segment lost 2 bases, leaving 5 bases of the junction unmatched. There are 14 residues in the CDR3. CDR3 bases: TGTGCCTGGAGTTCGGTCGGGGGGGCAGATACGCAGTATTTT. It yields the protein CAWSSVGGADTQYF.

This clone was recorded once. DNA for the CDR3: TGTTCCGGTCAGCGGGAGCACGACGAGCAGTACTTC. Residues: CSGQREHDEQYF. V usage is TRBV7-9 and J usage is TRBJ2-7; 8 bases are shared with TRBD2. Per the germline V gene, CDR1 is SEHNR and CDR2 is FQNEAQ (reference sequence). The CDR3 extends over 12 amino acids.

This clone was counted a single time. This CDR3 is also generated by other DNA sequences in the sample. The chain is built from TRBV27 and TRBJ1-2, with a possible D match to TRBD1 (5 bases). V was cut by 3 bases and J by 8 bases, with 19 bases left in between. Per the germline V gene, CDR1 is MNHEY and CDR2 is SMNVEV (reference sequence). The CDR3 runs 15 residues. The CDR3: CASSFGGGRIYGYTF. The CDR3 bases are TGTGCCAGCAGTTTTGGGGGGGGTAGGATCTACGGCTACACCTTC.

The chain uses TRBV28 and TRBJ2-7; D possibly corresponds to TRBD2 (5 bases). The germline CDR1 and CDR2 sequences are MDHEN and SYDVKM. The CDR3 is made up of 14 amino acids. V lost 5 bases and J lost 0, with 11 bases in between. The CDR3, as DNA: TGTGCCAGCAGTGATATGAGGGTCTCCTACGAGCAGTACTTC. This translates into CASSDMRVSYEQYF.

Remarks on this clone: A junction end diverges from the germline sequence, so it may reflect a read error. The J gene is TRBJ1-6, the V gene TRBV4-1; D is unresolved. CDR1 and CDR2 from the germline V gene are MGHRA and YSYEKL. There are 20 residues in the CDR3. As DNA, the CDR3 is TGCGCCAGCAGCCAAGATTTTTTAGCAACGAAAAGCTCCTATAATTCACCCCTTCACTTT. Translated, it gives CASSQDFLATKSSYNSPLHF.

This clone was picked up one time. The chain couples TRBV2 to TRBJ2-5, with TRBD2 identical over 7 bases. Looked up from germline, CDR1 is SNHLY and CDR2 is FYNNEI. The CDR3 is made up of 15 amino acids. Trimming cost V 2 bases and J 4 bases; bases outside gene matches: 7. The CDR3 here is CASSEKVWGGETQYF. DNA of the CDR3: TGTGCCAGCAGTGAAAAAGTCTGGGGGGGAGAGACCCAGTACTTC.

The rearrangement joins TRBV6-6 to TRBJ1-2; 9 nucleotides agree with TRBD1. Germline-derived CDR1 and CDR2 are MNHNY and SVGAGI (reference sequence). This CDR3 has 14 residues. Trimming took 0 bases from V and 8 from J; bases not matched to a gene: 4. CDR3 DNA sequence: TGTGCCAGCAGTTACTCAACAGGGGGCGAGGGCTACACCTTC. Residues: CASSYSTGGEGYTF.

The rearrangement joins TRBV2 to TRBJ1-2, with 9 bases aligning to TRBD1. Looked up from germline, CDR1 is SNHLY and CDR2 is FYNNEI. There are 12 residues in the CDR3. Trimming removed 10 bases from V and 5 bases from J; junction bases left unmatched: 5. CDR3: CANGTGKYGYTF. The DNA for the CDR3 is TGTGCCAACGGGACAGGGAAGTATGGCTACACCTTC.

This clone was detected only a few times. This rearrangement joins TRBV9 to TRBJ1-6; a weak D match, TRBD1 (6 bases). The germline gives CDR1 SGDLS, CDR2 YYNGEE. CDR3 length: 15 amino acids. The V end was cut by 0 bases, the J end by 9 bases, with 13 bases between. CDR3 in amino acids: CASSVGGADSSPLHF. The CDR3 DNA reads as TGTGCCAGCAGCGTAGGGGGAGCGGACAGTTCACCCCTCCACTTT.

The V gene is TRBV2, the J gene TRBJ2-7; D gene uncertain. The CDR3 runs to 12 residues. The V gene lost 5 bases and the J gene lost 4 bases, with 9 bases spanning the gap. Germline lookup yields CDR1 SNHLY and CDR2 FYNNEI. The CDR3 DNA follows: TGTGCCAGCAGTCCTATTTCGTACGAGCAGTACTTC. Protein sequence: CASSPISYEQYF.

Worth noting for this clone: A read error is likely, as this CDR3 ends without the conserved phenylalanine or tryptophan. The chain joins TRBV5-1 to TRBJ2-2, with D hard to call. Germline V gives CDR1 SGHRS, CDR2 YFSETQ. CDR3 length: 12 amino acids. V was pared by 3 bases and J by 4 bases, with 4 bases between. The CDR3: CASSSLTGELFS. Here the CDR3 DNA reads TGCGCCAGCAGCTCACTCACCGGGGAGCTGTTTTCT.

V gene TRBV27 combines with J gene TRBJ1-2; 10 bases fit TRBD1. The V segment lost 4 bases and the J segment 4 bases; nucleotides outside the gene matches: 6. The CDR3 runs to 15 residues. CDR1 and CDR2 (germline): MNHEY, SMNVEV (reference sequence). Here the CDR3 DNA reads TGTGCCAGCAGTTCAGGGACAGGGGAGAGCTATGGCTACACCTTC. Its translation is CASSSGTGESYGYTF.

This sequence joins TRBV4-3 and TRBJ2-7; the D gene is possibly TRBD2 (5 bases). Germline assignment: CDR1 LGHNA and CDR2 YSLEER. The CDR3 is 14 residues long. Trimming pared 0 bases from V and 3 bases from J, leaving 9 bases between. CDR3 loop: CASSQESGFYEQYF. CDR3 sequence (DNA): TGCGCCAGCAGCCAAGAGAGCGGATTCTACGAGCAGTACTTC.

The gene calls are TRBV14 and TRBJ2-3; 14 bases fit TRBD2. Germline V CDR1 and CDR2: SGHDN, FVKESK. This CDR3 comprises 16 residues. The V gene end was trimmed by 4 bases and the J gene end by 1 base; junction bases not matched to a gene: 1. CDR3 sequence (DNA): TGTGCCAGCAGCCCGGGACTAGCGGGAGGCACAGATACGCAGTATTTT. It specifies CASSPGLAGGTDTQYF.

The rearrangement links TRBV9 to TRBJ1-3, with D possibly being TRBD1 (6 bases). This CDR3 is 15 amino acids long. Per germline, CDR1 SGDLS and CDR2 YYNGEE. Trimming removed 1 base at V and 8 bases at J, with 16 bases between. The CDR3 sequence is CASSVTGPGGDTIYF. CDR3 coding DNA: TGTGCCAGCAGCGTAACAGGGCCGGGGGGAGACACCATATATTTT.